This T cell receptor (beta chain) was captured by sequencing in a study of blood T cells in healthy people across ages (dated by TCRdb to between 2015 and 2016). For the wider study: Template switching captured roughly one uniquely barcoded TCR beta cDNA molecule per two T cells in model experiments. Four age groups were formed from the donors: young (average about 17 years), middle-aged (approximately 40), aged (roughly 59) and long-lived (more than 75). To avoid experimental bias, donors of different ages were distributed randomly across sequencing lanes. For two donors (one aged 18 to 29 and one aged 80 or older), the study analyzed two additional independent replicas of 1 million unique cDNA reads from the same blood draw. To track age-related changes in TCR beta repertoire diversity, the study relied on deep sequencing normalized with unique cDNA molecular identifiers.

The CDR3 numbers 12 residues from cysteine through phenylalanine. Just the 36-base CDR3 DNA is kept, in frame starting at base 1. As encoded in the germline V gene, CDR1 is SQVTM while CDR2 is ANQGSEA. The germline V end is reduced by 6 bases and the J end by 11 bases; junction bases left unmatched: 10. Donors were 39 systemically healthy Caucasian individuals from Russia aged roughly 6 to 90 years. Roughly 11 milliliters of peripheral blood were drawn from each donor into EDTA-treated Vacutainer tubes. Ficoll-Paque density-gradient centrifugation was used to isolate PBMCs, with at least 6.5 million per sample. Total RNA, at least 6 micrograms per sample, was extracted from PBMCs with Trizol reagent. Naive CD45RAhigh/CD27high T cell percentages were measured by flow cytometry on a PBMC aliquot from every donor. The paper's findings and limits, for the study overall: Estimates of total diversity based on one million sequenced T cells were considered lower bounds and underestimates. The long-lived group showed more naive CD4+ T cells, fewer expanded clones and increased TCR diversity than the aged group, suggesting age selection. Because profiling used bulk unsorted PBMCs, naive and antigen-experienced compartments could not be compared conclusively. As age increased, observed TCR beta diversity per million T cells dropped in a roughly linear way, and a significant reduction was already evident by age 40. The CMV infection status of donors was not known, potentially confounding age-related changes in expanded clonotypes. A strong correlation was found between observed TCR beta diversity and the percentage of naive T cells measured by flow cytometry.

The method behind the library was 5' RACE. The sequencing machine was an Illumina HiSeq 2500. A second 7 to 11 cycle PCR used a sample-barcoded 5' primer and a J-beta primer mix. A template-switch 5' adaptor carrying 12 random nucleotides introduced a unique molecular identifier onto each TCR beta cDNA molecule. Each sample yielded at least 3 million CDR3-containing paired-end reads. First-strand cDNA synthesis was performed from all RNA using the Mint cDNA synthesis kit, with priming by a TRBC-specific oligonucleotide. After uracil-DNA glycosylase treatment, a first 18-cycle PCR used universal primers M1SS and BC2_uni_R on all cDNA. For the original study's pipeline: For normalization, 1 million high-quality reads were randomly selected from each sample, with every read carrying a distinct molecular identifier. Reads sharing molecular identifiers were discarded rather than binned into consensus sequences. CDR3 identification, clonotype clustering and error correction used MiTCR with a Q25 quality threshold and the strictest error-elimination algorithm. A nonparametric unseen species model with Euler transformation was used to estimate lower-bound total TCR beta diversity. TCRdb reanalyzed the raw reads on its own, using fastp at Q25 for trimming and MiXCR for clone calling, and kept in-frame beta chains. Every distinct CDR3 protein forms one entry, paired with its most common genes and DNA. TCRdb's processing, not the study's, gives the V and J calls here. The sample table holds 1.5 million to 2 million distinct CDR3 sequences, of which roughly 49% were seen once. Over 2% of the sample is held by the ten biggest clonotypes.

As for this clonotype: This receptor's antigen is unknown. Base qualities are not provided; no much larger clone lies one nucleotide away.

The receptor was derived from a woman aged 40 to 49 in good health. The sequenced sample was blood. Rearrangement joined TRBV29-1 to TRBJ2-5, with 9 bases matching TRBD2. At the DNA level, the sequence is TGCAGCGTACATAGCGGGGGTGGTGAGCAGTACTTC. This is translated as CSVHSGGGEQYF.